A selection of T cell receptor beta chains follows, all from one sample in a study of shared clonotypes between healthy human individuals. Sequencing used immunoSEQ multiplex PCR; TCRdb keeps in-frame clones, though not all of them. The sample consists of about 1 million clones, approximately 70% of them appearing once. The sequenced sample consisted of memory CD4+ T cells sorted from blood. The receptors were sampled from a man aged 18 to 35 in good health. Both conserved end residues are part of each CDR3. A D gene is named only where the DNA matches it firmly. Size is omitted from some rows. Given values are once, few, many or a class for expanded clones.

clone size	D gene	V gene	J gene	CDR3 DNA	CDR3 protein
NA	TRBD2	TRBV6-6	TRBJ2-7	TGTGCCAGCAGTTCTCCTCGGACTAGCGGGGACTACGAGCAGTACTTC	CASSSPRTSGDYEQYF
NA	NA	TRBV15	TRBJ2-5	TGTGCCACCAGCAGAGTTAAGGGTGCCGGGGTAGGGGAGACCCAGTACTTC	CATSRVKGAGVGETQYF
NA	NA	TRBV10-1	TRBJ2-5	TGCGCCAGCTCCTCGTCGGGGAGTTGGGAGACCCAGTACTTC	CASSSSGSWETQYF
NA	NA	TRBV29-1	TRBJ1-1	TGCAGCACCAAAGAACAGGCAAACACTGAAGCTTTCTTT	CSTKEQANTEAFF
NA	TRBD1	TRBV12-5	TRBJ2-5	TGTGCTAGTGGTCTCGGGACAGGGCTGGGTGATGAGACCCAGTACTTC	CASGLGTGLGDETQYF
few	NA	TRBV7-9	TRBJ1-6	TGTGCCAGCAGCCCCGAAGGGTCCTATAATTCACCCCTCCACTTT	CASSPEGSYNSPLHF
NA	TRBD2	TRBV2	TRBJ2-1	TGTGCCAGCGTTTCCGGGACTAGCGGGATAAATGAGCAGTTCTTC	CASVSGTSGINEQFF
NA	NA	TRBV2	TRBJ1-6	TGTGCCAGCAGTGAACAAAGGATTAACAATTCACCCCTCCACTTT	CASSEQRINNSPLHF
NA	NA	TRBV18	TRBJ1-4	TGTGCCACCTCACGGGGGCCGGATGAAAAACTGTTTTTT	CATSRGPDEKLFF
NA	NA	TRBV5-1	TRBJ1-1	TGCGCCAGCAGCTTGTCCGGGGGCCGAGGGGCTGAAGCTTTCTTT	CASSLSGGRGAEAFF
NA	NA	TRBV6-6	TRBJ1-1	TGTGCCAGCATCCTCCGAGGGGGAGACACTGAAGCTTTCTTT	CASILRGGDTEAFF
NA	NA	TRBV28	TRBJ1-6	TGTGCCAGCAGTGGGAATGGGGGCGGTTCACCCCTCCACTTT	CASSGNGGGSPLHF
NA	TRBD2	TRBV5-1	TRBJ2-1	TGCGCCAGCAGCTCGGGACTAGAATACAATGAGCAGTTCTTC	CASSSGLEYNEQFF
NA	TRBD2	TRBV11-2	TRBJ2-1	TGTGCCAGCAGCTTAGATACGGGACTAGCGGGAGGGATAGAGCAGTTCTTC	CASSLDTGLAGGIEQFF
NA	NA	TRBV5-6	TRBJ2-5	TGTGCCAGCAGCAGGGGAATGGACCAAGAGACCCAGTACTTC	CASSRGMDQETQYF
few	NA	TRBV7-8	TRBJ2-3	TGTGCCAGCAGCTACACAGGGTTCGATACGCAGTATTTT	CASSYTGFDTQYF
NA	NA	TRBV6-5	TRBJ1-2	TGTGCCAGCAAGCCAGACTGGGGGGGCTACACCTTC	CASKPDWGGYTF
few	NA	TRBV25-1	TRBJ1-2	TGTGCCACCACAGGGAGCTATGGCTACACCTTC	CATTGSYGYTF
many	NA	TRBV4-3	TRBJ2-3	TGCGCCAGCAGCCTTCAGACTTATACTAGCACAGATACGCAGTATTTT	CASSLQTYTSTDTQYF
NA	NA	TRBV11-1	TRBJ1-2	TGTGCCAGCAGCTTTAACGGCGGTCGCGGCTACACCTTC	CASSFNGGRGYTF
NA	TRBD1	TRBV6-5	TRBJ1-5	TGTGCCAGCAGGGGACAGGGCAATCAGCCCCAGCATTTT	CASRGQGNQPQHF
few	NA	TRBV5-4	TRBJ1-1	TGTGCCAGCAGCCCTGGAGTCACAGGCAACACTGAAGCTTTCTTT	CASSPGVTGNTEAFF
NA	NA	TRBV18	TRBJ2-1	TGTGCCAGCTCACCGCCAGTAGTACAGAGAGAACACTACAATGAGCAGTTCTTC	CASSPPVVQREHYNEQFF
NA	TRBD1	TRBV19	TRBJ1-5	TGTGCCAGTACCCTCGACAGGGCCTATCAGCCCCAGCATTTT	CASTLDRAYQPQHF
NA	NA	TRBV4-2	TRBJ1-3	TGTGCCAGCAGCCAAGTGGTGAACAGCCTCTCTGGAAACACCATATATTTT	CASSQVVNSLSGNTIYF
NA	TRBD1	TRBV30	TRBJ1-6	TGTGCCTTTCGACAGGGAAAGATGAGCTCCTATAATTCACCCCTCCACTTT	CAFRQGKMSSYNSPLHF
NA	NA	TRBV10-1	TRBJ2-3	TGCGCCAGCAGTCTTGCAGGGCCCCGCGATACGCAGTATTTT	CASSLAGPRDTQYF
few	NA	TRBV5-1	TRBJ2-1	TGCGCCAGCAGCCCACAACCGGCAGCGCAACGTGGGGGAAATGAGCAGTTCTTC	CASSPQPAAQRGGNEQFF
NA	TRBD2	TRBV2	TRBJ2-1	TGTGCCAGCAGTGAATTATCGAGGGAGGGGCAGTTCTTC	CASSELSREGQFF
NA	TRBD2	TRBV7-2	TRBJ2-2	TGTGCCAGCAGCTTAGCTCCGTCGGGGGGCACCGGGGAGCTGTTTTTT	CASSLAPSGGTGELFF
NA	NA	TRBV6-4	TRBJ2-7	TGTGCCAGCAGTGATCCAGCGGCCCACGAGCAGTACTTC	CASSDPAAHEQYF
NA	TRBD2	TRBV2	TRBJ2-3	TGTGCCAGCAGTGAAAGGATACTAGCGGGGGGGATGAATACGCAGTATTTT	CASSERILAGGMNTQYF
NA	TRBD2	TRBV2	TRBJ2-1	TGTGCCAGCAGAATAGCGGGGAGCTCCTACAATGAGCAGTTCTTC	CASRIAGSSYNEQFF
NA	NA	TRBV7-9	TRBJ2-2	TGTGCCAGCAGCCGACTCGGCACCGGGGAGCTGTTTTTT	CASSRLGTGELFF
few	NA	TRBV7-9	TRBJ1-1	TGTGCCAGCAGCTTCGACGAGGGAAGAGCTTTCTTT	CASSFDEGRAFF
NA	NA	TRBV5-6	TRBJ2-7	TGTGCCAGCAGCCAGGAGAGCTCCTACGAGCAGTACTTC	CASSQESSYEQYF
NA	NA	TRBV27	TRBJ1-2	TGTGCCAGCAGGGCCTGGGCCTATGGCTACACCTTC	CASRAWAYGYTF
NA	TRBD1	TRBV2	TRBJ1-4	TGTGCCAGCAGTGAAGTCCCGGGACAGGGTTGGGGCAATGAAAAACTGTTTTTT	CASSEVPGQGWGNEKLFF
NA	NA	TRBV30	TRBJ1-6	TGTGCCTGGAGTTCGACCGGGACGCCATACACCCTCCACTTT	CAWSSTGTPYTLHF
few	NA	TRBV19	TRBJ1-5	TGTGCCAGTAGTATAGATCCCGGACAGAGCAATCAGCCCCAGCATTTT	CASSIDPGQSNQPQHF
NA	NA	TRBV7-8	TRBJ2-7	TGTGCCAGCAGCCCCCCCGGGACCCAAACGGGATCCGAGCAGTACTTC	CASSPPGTQTGSEQYF